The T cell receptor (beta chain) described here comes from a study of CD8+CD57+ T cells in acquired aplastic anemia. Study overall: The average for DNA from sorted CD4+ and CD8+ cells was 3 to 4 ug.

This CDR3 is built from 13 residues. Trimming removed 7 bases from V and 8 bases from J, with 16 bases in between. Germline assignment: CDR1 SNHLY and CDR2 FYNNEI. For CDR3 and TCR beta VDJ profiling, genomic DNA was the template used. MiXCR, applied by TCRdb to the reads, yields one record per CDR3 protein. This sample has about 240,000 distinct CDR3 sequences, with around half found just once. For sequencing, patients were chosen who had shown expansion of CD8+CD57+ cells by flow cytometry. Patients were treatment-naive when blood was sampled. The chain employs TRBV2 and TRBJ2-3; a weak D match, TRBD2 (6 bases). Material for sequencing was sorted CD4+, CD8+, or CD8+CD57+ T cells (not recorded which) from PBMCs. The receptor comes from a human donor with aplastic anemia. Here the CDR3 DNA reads TGTGCCAGCAAGAGGGAGAGGGACTCTACGCAGTATTTT. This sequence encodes CASKRERDSTQYF.